This T cell receptor (beta chain) was found in a study of T-cell memory formation after mild COVID-19. Using its own MiXCR run on the 5' RACE reads, TCRdb lists one record per CDR3 protein. The data show 250,000 to 350,000 distinct CDR3 sequences, roughly 19% seen once. In germline, CDR1 is SGHRS, CDR2 YFSETQ. V gave up 2 bases and J gave up 3 bases, with 11 bases separating them. CDR3 size: 14 residues. This receptor was identified in a man aged 18 to 35 who had mild COVID-19 (a few samples of this study predate the infection). Cell type and time point are not known. The chain employs TRBV5-1 and TRBJ2-5, with a possible D match to TRBD1 (6 bases). The sequenced material came from PBMCs or a T cell subset sorted from them (not recorded which). CDR3 nucleotides: TGCGCCAGCAGCTTTAGGACAGTGAAAGAGACCCAGTACTTC. Translated: CASSFRTVKETQYF. The variable domain in full, completed from reference TRBV5-1 and TRBJ2-5, reads KAGVTQTPRYLIKTRGQQVTLSCSPISGHRSVSWYQQTPGQGLQFLFEYFSETQRNKGNFPGRFSGRQFSNSRSEMNVSTLELGDSALYLCASSFRTVKETQYFGPGTRLLVL.